In this sample, the clone carrying this TCR beta chain turned up once. Original processing methods: Reference gene primer amplification in the assay estimated nucleated cell counts. Profiled with immunoSEQ multiplex PCR; TCRdb holds only in-frame clones, not every one. Clonal size and the V and J genes are those of that table, whereas D and trimming came from the DNA. The repertoire holds tens of thousands of clones, with 91% as singletons. These data are taken from a study of blood T cell repertoires in COVID-19. Study-level information: COVID-19 samples from acute and convalescent phases originated in the United States, Italy and Spain. PBMCs, B-cell-depleted T cells, or T cells provided the cDNA or gDNA that made up the material.

The source is a human donor with active COVID-19. The donor label of this sample is uncertain. Sequenced sample: peripheral blood.

In nucleotides, the CDR3 is TGTGCCAGCAGCTCTCAGGCAGGGATGAGGAATGAAAAACTGTTTTTT. Translation: CASSSQAGMRNEKLFF. The V gene is TRBV7-9, the J gene TRBJ1-4, with D possibly matching TRBD1 (5 bases). The CDR3 is 16 amino acids. Germline CDR1 is SEHNR and CDR2 is FQNEAQ (reference sequence). Trimming stripped 4 bases from V and 5 bases from J, with 17 bases between.